The present TCR beta chain was sequenced within a study of blood T cells in healthy people across ages. This CDR3 contains 18 residues. Germline assignment: CDR1 SGHRS and CDR2 YFSETQ. The ends lost 4 bases at V and 0 bases at J; junction bases unmatched: 3. A second about 7 to 11 cycle PCR used barcoded and J-beta primers. One entry per CDR3 protein results from TCRdb running MiXCR on the 5' RACE reads. This table holds around 670,000 distinct CDR3 sequences, around 31% found once. Study conclusions and caveats: Age brought a roughly linear fall in TCR beta diversity measured per million T cells. Diversity of TCR beta correlated strongly with naive T cell percentage.

A note on this clonotype: Its specificity is not known.

The source is a woman at least 80 years old in good health. The specimen was blood. The chain recombines TRBV5-1 with TRBJ2-2, with 16 bases aligning to TRBD2. The CDR3 loop reads CASSPGLAGGTNTGELFF. As DNA, the CDR3 is TGCGCCAGCAGCCCGGGACTAGCGGGGGGGACGAACACCGGGGAGCTGTTTTTT.